This T cell receptor (beta chain) was retrieved from a study of vaccination and CD4 T cells after COVID-19. As concerns this clonotype: The antigen remains undetermined.

Treatment described: roughly nine-day PBMC culture with coronavirus spike peptide pools or control peptides (ViraFEST assay). CDR1 and CDR2 (germline): DFQATT, SNEGSKA (reference sequence). V shed 2 bases and J shed 3 bases, with 14 bases lying between them. The CDR3 sequence is 15 residues long. The Oncomine TCR Beta short-read assay was what sequenced the DNA obtained from cultured CD4+ T cells. From the PCR reads, TCRdb called clonotypes with MiXCR, one entry per CDR3 protein. This sample has fewer than 20,000 distinct CDR3 sequences, with roughly 53% found just once. This receptor was taken from a human donor who had recovered from COVID-19. The chain is built from TRBV20-1 and TRBJ2-1, with no clear D. What was sequenced was CD4+ T cells from blood, cultured in vitro. CDR3 sequence (DNA): TGCAGTGCTAGAAGTACCGGGTCCTTCTACAATGAGCAGTTCTTC. Translation: CSARSTGSFYNEQFF.